Shown below are 2 T cell receptor beta chains from a single sample sequenced in a study of OX40 agonist ivuxolimab in advanced cancers. Produced via immunoSEQ multiplex PCR; TCRdb's table is partial and in-frame only. In the table there are approximately 90,000 clones, about 89% of which are singletons. Sequenced here: CD4+ or CD8+ T cells sorted from blood, sampled in a trial of the OX40 agonist ivuxolimab. The receptors originated from an adult with an advanced solid tumor such as melanoma, head and neck, liver or kidney cancer.

The chain has TRBV7-3 and TRBJ2-5; D uncertain. Per the germline V gene, CDR1 is SGHTA and CDR2 is FQGTGA. Trimming left V 6 bases short and J 3 bases short, with 11 bases between. This CDR3 is 13 amino acids long. CDR3 sequence reads: CASSSTVKETQYF. The CDR3 DNA follows: TGTGCCAGCAGTTCTACGGTGAAAGAGACCCAGTACTTC.

The chain is built from TRBV30 and TRBJ1-6; D gene unclear. This CDR3 region has 13 residues. Germline CDR1 is GTSNPN and CDR2 is SVGIG (reference sequence). Trimming removed 7 bases at V and 0 bases at J, with 7 bases between. The CDR3 is CASTSSYNSPLHF. DNA of the CDR3: TGTGCCTCAACTAGCTCCTATAATTCACCCCTCCACTTT.